This T cell receptor beta chain was sequenced for a study of persistence of HIV-infected CD4 T cells. Sequencing used immunoSEQ version 4 in survey mode. Sequencing used immunoSEQ multiplex PCR; TCRdb keeps in-frame clones, though not all of them. The sample holds roughly 41,000 clones, 75% to 90% seen once. Details on this clone: Its antigen is unidentified.

Cells were stimulated with CMV-infected fibroblast lysates at 8.5 to 10 ug/mL. CD40L-negative CD69-negative CD45RO-high memory CD4+ T cells were sorted as populations depleted of antigen-responding cells. The source was CD4+ T cells sorted from PBMCs after roughly 18-hour stimulation, collected from a patient who received antiretroviral therapy. The TCR sequence derives from an adult man with HIV who was CMV-seropositive.

For the CDR3, the DNA is TGTGCCAGCAGTTTGGGACAGGGGGTAGGGCGGCCCCAGCATTTT. Protein: CASSLGQGVGRPQHF. The rearrangement joins TRBV28 to TRBJ1-5; 11 bases agree with TRBD1. V lost 3 bases and J lost 9; bases outside the gene matches: 7. Germline assignment: CDR1 MDHEN and CDR2 SYDVKM. This CDR3 region has 15 residues.